A selection of T cell receptor beta chains follows, all from one sample in a study of cytomegalovirus exposure and HLA in healthy donors. Sequenced by immunoSEQ multiplex PCR; TCRdb stores in-frame clones only, minus some. The sample has 150,000 to 200,000 clones; 75% to 85% are singletons. The sequenced sample consisted of PBMCs. Every receptor here comes from a boy younger than 18 in good health and CMV-seronegative. CDR3s include the opening cysteine and the closing phenylalanine or tryptophan. The D gene is left open where the match is weak. Where a row states a size, it is once, few, many or the class of an expanded clone; other rows omit it.

>TRBV4-1|TRBJ2-5|NA|TRBD2
TGCGCCAGCAGCCAAACATTCCGGACTAGCGAGATAGAGACCCAGTACTTC
CASSQTFRTSEIETQYF
>TRBV21-1|TRBJ2-7|once|NA
TGTGCCATTTTAACCGGGACAGGGATCCACGAGCAGTACTTC
CAILTGTGIHEQYF
>TRBV5-8|TRBJ2-5|NA|TRBD1
TGTGCCAGCAGCCGAAGACAGGGCCAAGAGACCCAGTACTTC
CASSRRQGQETQYF
>TRBV23-1|TRBJ2-6|NA|NA
TGCGCCAGCAGTCAATGCGGCAGCGGCTCTGGGGCCAACGTCCTGACTTTC
CASSQCGSGSGANVLTF
>TRBV6-4|TRBJ2-3|few|TRBD1
TGTGCCAGCAGTGCTACAGGGGATCTGCCAGATACGCAGTATTTT
CASSATGDLPDTQYF
>TRBV7-3|TRBJ2-1|NA|NA
TGTGCCAGCAGCTTAGAGGTAGCGGCTTACAATGAGCAGTTCTTC
CASSLEVAAYNEQFF
>TRBV5-6|TRBJ1-2|NA|NA
TGTGCCAGCAGCTTGGTTGGAAGGGGAGGTGGCTACACCTTC
CASSLVGRGGGYTF
>TRBV7-2|TRBJ1-3|few|NA
TGTGCCAGCAGCCTAGATCAAGGGGTAGGAAACACCATATATTTT
CASSLDQGVGNTIYF
>TRBV19|TRBJ1-5|NA|NA
TGTGCCAGTAGTAGTCGGAGGGGGGGCTATGGCAATCAGCCCCAGCATTTT
CASSSRRGGYGNQPQHF
>TRBV11-2|TRBJ2-1|few|TRBD1
TGTGCCAGCAGCCGACAGGGGTGGAATGAGCAGTTCTTC
CASSRQGWNEQFF
>TRBV9|TRBJ2-7|NA|NA
TGTGCCAGCAGCGGTGGGAGGGAGCAGTACTTC
CASSGGREQYF
>TRBV30|TRBJ2-4|NA|TRBD2
TGTGCCTGGAGCCTAGCGGGAGGGGCCGGAAACATTCAGTACTTC
CAWSLAGGAGNIQYF
>TRBV18|TRBJ2-2|NA|NA
TGTGCCAGCTCACCGCGCATGAACACCGGGGAGCTGTTTTTT
CASSPRMNTGELFF
>TRBV6-5|TRBJ2-3|NA|TRBD2
TGTGCCAGCAGTCAGCGGGGGGTCGGCACAGATACGCAGTATTTT
CASSQRGVGTDTQYF
>TRBV19|TRBJ1-5|NA|TRBD1
TGTGCCAGTCGGGACAGGGAGGATCGGCCCCAGCATTTT
CASRDREDRPQHF
>TRBV10-3|TRBJ2-7|NA|TRBD2
TGTGCCATCAGGGCGGGACTAGAACCCTATTACGAGCAGTACTTC
CAIRAGLEPYYEQYF
>TRBV5-6|TRBJ2-7|once|TRBD1
TGTGCCAGCAGCCCCGTGACAGGGTACCTGAACGAGCAGTACTTC
CASSPVTGYLNEQYF
>TRBV6-5|TRBJ1-5|NA|NA
TGTGCCAGCAGGCTGGGGAGCGGTCAGCCCCAGCATTTT
CASRLGSGQPQHF
>TRBV30|TRBJ1-2|NA|TRBD1
TGTGCCTGGAGCACAGGGGGCGGGTATGGCTACACCTTC
CAWSTGGGYGYTF
>TRBV6-6|TRBJ2-7|NA|NA
TGTGCCAGCAGTTACTCCGGAGGGGTTGGCCCCGGGGAGCAGTACTTC
CASSYSGGVGPGEQYF
>TRBV30|TRBJ1-1|NA|NA
TGTGCCTGGAGTGTAATTGATGGCGGGGTTCGAGAAGCTTTCTTT
CAWSVIDGGVREAFF
>TRBV5-6|TRBJ2-5|few|NA
TGTGCCAGCAGCGATATGTATAGCGGTCAAGAGACCCAGTACTTC
CASSDMYSGQETQYF
>TRBV11-3|TRBJ1-1|NA|NA
TGTGCCAGCAGCTTAGAGGTCGAGGTCGGGGCTGAAGCTTTCTTT
CASSLEVEVGAEAFF
>TRBV4-3|TRBJ2-6|NA|NA
TGCGCCAGCAGCCAAGAAGTAACGGCGGGATTTGATAGCTCTGGGGCCAACGTCCTGACTTTC
CASSQEVTAGFDSSGANVLTF
>TRBV9|TRBJ2-3|NA|NA
TGTGCCAGCAGCGCGCAACACACAGATACGCAGTATTTT
CASSAQHTDTQYF
>TRBV5-4|TRBJ2-5|NA|TRBD1
TGTGCCAGCAGCTCTAACAGGGGGCGCGGGGAGACCCAGTACTTC
CASSSNRGRGETQYF
>TRBV6-6|TRBJ1-1|NA|TRBD1
TGTGCCAGCAGGCTATCCGGGACAGGGCTCTCATCGGAAGCTTTCTTT
CASRLSGTGLSSEAFF
>TRBV29-1|TRBJ2-4|NA|NA
TGCAGCGTTGGAACAGGTGGAACCAAAAACATTCAGTACTTC
CSVGTGGTKNIQYF
>TRBV5-4|TRBJ1-6|NA|NA
TGTGCCAGCAGTCCGGGAGGGAAATCACCCCTCCACTTT
CASSPGGKSPLHF
>TRBV11-2|TRBJ2-5|NA|NA
TGTGCCAGCAGCTTATTCTTAGGGGTCGACCAAGAGACCCAGTACTTC
CASSLFLGVDQETQYF
>TRBV29-1|TRBJ1-2|NA|NA
TGCAGCGTTGAAGATCTCGACACCTTC
CSVEDLDTF
>TRBV2|TRBJ1-4|NA|NA
TGTGCCAGCATACGGTGGGAGGGTAATAATGAAAAACTGTTTTTT
CASIRWEGNNEKLFF
>TRBV11-2|TRBJ1-4|few|TRBD1
TGTGCCAGCAGCCGTACCGGGACAGGGGAGAATGAAAAACTGTTTTTT
CASSRTGTGENEKLFF
>TRBV27|TRBJ2-6|NA|NA
TGTGCCAGCAGTTTTAGGACTTATGGGGATAGCTCTGGGGCCAACGTCCTGACTTTC
CASSFRTYGDSSGANVLTF
>TRBV2|TRBJ1-3|NA|NA
TGTGCCAGCAGTGAACAGGGGATCTCTGGAAACACCATATATTTT
CASSEQGISGNTIYF
>TRBV25-1|TRBJ2-1|once|NA
TGTGCCAGCAGTGAAGCCCAGGGGTTGATTGTCAATGAGCAGTTCTTC
CASSEAQGLIVNEQFF
>TRBV5-1|TRBJ2-5|NA|NA
TGCGCCAGCAGCCTCCAAGAGACCCAGTACTTC
CASSLQETQYF
>TRBV5-5|TRBJ1-2|once|NA
TGTGCCAGCAGCTTGGCCGGTTACCCAGGATCCCTCTATGGCTACACCTTC
CASSLAGYPGSLYGYTF
>TRBV5-1|TRBJ2-7|NA|TRBD1
TGCGCCAGCAGCAGGACAGGGGGATTAAGCTACGAGCAGTACTTC
CASSRTGGLSYEQYF
>TRBV4-1|TRBJ1-5|NA|TRBD1
TGCGCCAGCAGCCAAGATCCCGGACAGGGGGCCTTACAGCCCCAGCATTTT
CASSQDPGQGALQPQHF
>TRBV9|TRBJ1-1|few|NA
TGTGCCAGCAGCGTTAGAGACATGAACACTGAAGCTTTCTTT
CASSVRDMNTEAFF
>TRBV19|TRBJ2-2|NA|TRBD2
TGTGCCAGTCAAGGGATTATGGGACTAGCGGGATACACCGGGGAGCTGTTTTTT
CASQGIMGLAGYTGELFF
>TRBV19|TRBJ2-5|NA|TRBD1
TGTGCCAGTAGCGAGACAGGGGGTCCTCAAGAGACCCAGTACTTC
CASSETGGPQETQYF
>TRBV13|TRBJ2-3|NA|TRBD1
TGTGCCAGCAGCTTAGGAGGGGGCGGCGGTACGCAGTATTTT
CASSLGGGGGTQYF
>TRBV9|TRBJ1-3|NA|TRBD1
TGTGCCAGCAGCGTAGAGGACAGGCGAAGCTCTGGAAACACCATATATTTT
CASSVEDRRSSGNTIYF
>TRBV6-5|TRBJ1-3|NA|NA
TGTGCCAGCAGTTACCAGGGCTCCTCTGGAAACACCATATATTTT
CASSYQGSSGNTIYF
>TRBV27|TRBJ2-3|NA|TRBD1
TGTGCCAGCATCAAGGACAGGGGAAAAACAGATACGCAGTATTTT
CASIKDRGKTDTQYF
>TRBV6-5|TRBJ1-2|NA|NA
TGTGCCAGCAAGAGTGAAGCAATCTATGGCTACACCTTC
CASKSEAIYGYTF
>TRBV7-9|TRBJ2-7|once|NA
TGTGCCAGCAGCCCCGCCACAGGTCCATCCTACGAGCAGTACTTC
CASSPATGPSYEQYF
>TRBV9|TRBJ2-2|NA|NA
TGTGCCAGCAGCGTACGGTCGGGCACCGGGGAGCTGTTTTTT
CASSVRSGTGELFF
>TRBV7-9|TRBJ2-1|NA|NA
TGTTCCAGCAGCAGAACAGGGGGGGGCTACAATGAGCAGTTCTTC
CSSSRTGGGYNEQFF
>TRBV29-1|TRBJ2-5|NA|NA
NA
CSVVGFGTDERYF
>TRBV10-3|TRBJ2-6|few|NA
TGTGCCATCAGTGACCTTAGGGGTTTCGGATCTGGGGCCAACGTCCTGACTTTC
CAISDLRGFGSGANVLTF